A selection of T cell receptor beta chains follows, all from one sample in a study of T cell responses to AZD1222 COVID-19 vaccine. Assay: immunoSEQ multiplex PCR; the TCRdb copy retains only in-frame clones and omits some. The sample holds about 140,000 clones; roughly 92% are singletons and the top ten take approximately 4.8%. The specimen was peripheral blood, collected on day 0 of AZD1222 vaccination. These receptor sequences come from an adult in good health. Both conserved end residues are part of each CDR3. The order of the fields is D gene, J gene, V gene, CDR3 protein, CDR3 DNA. D genes are given only for firm matches.

>-|TRBJ2-2|TRBV5-1
CASSLGQPNTGELFF
TGCGCCAGCAGCTTGGGACAGCCGAACACCGGGGAGCTGTTTTTT
>TRBD2|TRBJ2-1|TRBV2
CASRGGIAQFNEQFF
TGTGCCAGCAGGGGGGGGATTGCCCAATTCAATGAGCAGTTCTTC
>TRBD1|TRBJ2-5|TRBV4-1
CASSPRQGFARETQYF
TGCGCCAGCAGTCCCCGACAGGGGTTTGCTCGAGAGACCCAGTACTTC
>-|TRBJ1-2|TRBV28
CASSAREGDYGYTF
TGTGCCAGCAGTGCCAGGGAAGGCGACTATGGCTACACCTTC
>TRBD2|TRBJ2-1|TRBV7-8
CASSPRGIAGPFNEQFF
TGTGCCAGCAGCCCCCGGGGAATAGCGGGACCTTTCAATGAGCAGTTCTTC
>-|TRBJ2-5|TRBV29-1
CSAGVSETQYF
TGCAGCGCCGGAGTTTCGGAGACCCAGTACTTC
>TRBD2|TRBJ2-1|TRBV6-5
CASSYSNMGLRNEQFF
TGTGCCAGCAGTTACTCGAATATGGGACTACGGAATGAGCAGTTCTTC
>-|TRBJ2-1|TRBV7-9
CASRDLSGSRYSYNEQFF
TGTGCCAGCAGAGACTTATCAGGCTCGAGATACTCCTACAATGAGCAGTTCTTC
>TRBD1|TRBJ1-5|TRBV5-8
CASSQDRVQPQHF
TGTGCCAGCAGCCAGGACAGGGTGCAGCCCCAGCATTTT
>TRBD1|TRBJ1-1|TRBV7-9
CASSAQQGSTEAFF
TGTGCCAGCAGCGCGCAACAGGGGAGTACTGAAGCTTTCTTT
>-|TRBJ1-5|TRBV7-2
CASSSRFGSNQPQHF
TGTGCCAGCAGCTCCCGGTTCGGGAGCAATCAGCCCCAGCATTTT